A single sample gave rise to the 24 T cell receptor beta chains below, sequenced in a study of CD8+ T cells in alopecia areata. As the sequencing template, cDNA was produced by extracting RNA and reverse transcribing it. The table came from immunoSEQ multiplex PCR; TCRdb's copy has only in-frame clones and leaves some out. The table has about 100,000 clones, roughly 60% seen once. What was sequenced was CD8+ T cells sorted from blood. The receptors were sampled from a human donor in good health.

This clone has just one count. The chain couples TRBV4-1 to TRBJ1-5; 8 bases match TRBD1. The CDR3 loop spans 19 amino acids. Germline CDR1 is MGHRA and CDR2 is YSYEKL. After removal of 1 base from V and 0 bases from J, the junction contained 11 bases not matched to a gene. This CDR3 is CASSQVWAGGFFSNQPQHF. DNA for the CDR3: TGCGCCAGCAGCCAAGTGTGGGCAGGGGGCTTCTTTAGCAATCAGCCCCAGCATTTT.

The chain combines TRBV6-5 with TRBJ2-5; 7 nucleotides match TRBD2. The CDR3 sequence is 15 residues long. Unmatched junction bases numbered 6, after V lost 0 bases and J lost 5 bases. Germline V CDR1 and CDR2: MNHEY, SVGAGI. For the CDR3, the DNA is TGTGCCAGCAGTTACTCTGGCGGGAGCGGGGAGACCCAGTACTTC. This sequence encodes CASSYSGGSGETQYF.

The chain has TRBV6-5 and TRBJ2-7; tentative D call: TRBD2 (7 bases). The CDR3 has 15 amino acids. Germline V gene lookup returns CDR1 MNHEY and CDR2 SVGAGI. Deletions cut 1 base from V and 3 bases from J, with 13 bases between. The CDR3 protein is CASSYLWGGYYEQYF. CDR3 bases: TGTGCCAGCAGTTACTTGTGGGGGGGCTACTACGAGCAGTACTTC.

CDR3: CSVEDGGGADTQYF. The CDR3 bases are TGCAGCGTTGAAGATGGTGGAGGGGCAGATACGCAGTATTTT. The V gene is TRBV29-1, the J gene TRBJ2-3; the D gene is possibly TRBD2 (6 bases). V was shortened by 0 bases and J by 4 bases, with 11 bases between the two germline ends. Germline lookup yields CDR1 SQVTM and CDR2 ANQGSEA. The CDR3 runs to 14 residues.

There are a few counts of this clone. The chain is built from TRBV5-1 and TRBJ2-1, with TRBD2 matching over 12 bases. The CDR3 extends over 15 amino acids. Germline V CDR1 and CDR2: SGHRS, YFSETQ. Trimming removed 5 bases from V and 4 bases from J; junction bases left unmatched: 4. The CDR3 reads CASSWTSGAYNEQFF. For the CDR3, the DNA is TGCGCCAGCAGTTGGACTAGCGGGGCGTACAATGAGCAGTTCTTC.

This chain joins TRBV5-6 and TRBJ1-2; 9 bases fit TRBD1. The germline CDR1 and CDR2 sequences are SGHDT and YYEEEE. The CDR3 is 14 residues long. With 7 bases clipped from V and 7 bases from J, the junction kept 11 bases outside the gene matches. The CDR3 loop reads CASRHRDRVGGYTF. In nucleotides, the CDR3 is TGTGCCAGCCGACACCGGGACAGGGTGGGTGGCTACACCTTC.

This chain uses TRBV2 with TRBJ2-7; D not certain. The CDR3 covers 10 residues. CDR1 is SNHLY, CDR2 FYNNEI, per germline. With 4 bases removed from V and 4 bases from J, the gap between germline ends came to 2 bases. This CDR3 reads CASSVYEQYF. The DNA of the CDR3 is TGTGCCAGCAGTGTTTACGAGCAGTACTTC.

The gene calls are TRBV29-1 and TRBJ2-7; D ambiguous. The germline CDR1 and CDR2 sequences are SQVTM and ANQGSEA. This CDR3 is 12 amino acids long. Trimming removed 7 bases from V and 0 bases from J, with 10 bases in between. The CDR3: CSAISSSYEQYF. Here the CDR3 DNA reads TGCAGCGCAATCAGCAGCTCCTACGAGCAGTACTTC.

The rearrangement uses TRBV4-1 and TRBJ1-4; D is unresolved. Germline loops: CDR1 MGHRA, CDR2 YSYEKL. The CDR3 covers 15 residues. V dropped 1 base and J dropped 8 bases, with 14 bases sitting between them. The CDR3 sequence is CASSQVLLSGEKLFF. DNA of the CDR3: TGCGCCAGCAGCCAAGTGTTACTCAGTGGGGAAAAACTGTTTTTT.

The J gene is TRBJ2-1, the V gene TRBV2, with D maybe TRBD2 (5 bases). The CDR3 runs to 16 residues. Germline V gene lookup returns CDR1 SNHLY and CDR2 FYNNEI. The ends were cut back, 6 bases at V and 8 bases at J, with 23 bases in the middle. CDR3: CASSERLLPRGDEQFF. CDR3 in DNA: TGTGCCAGCAGCGAGCGGCTCCTCCCGCGTGGGGATGAGCAGTTCTTC.

CDR3 coding DNA: TGTGCCAGCGCCCTCCCGGGGGGCTACGAGCAGTACTTC. It codes for CASALPGGYEQYF. The J gene is TRBJ2-7, the V gene TRBV28; TRBD2 matches at 7 bases. The V segment lost 8 bases and the J segment 3 bases; nucleotides outside the gene matches: 7. CDR1 and CDR2 (germline): MDHEN, SYDVKM. The length of the CDR3 is 13 residues.

The rearrangement links TRBV7-6 to TRBJ1-1, with a possible D match to TRBD1 (5 bases). This CDR3 region has 14 residues. The ends were cut back, 4 bases at V and 5 bases at J, with 14 bases in the middle. Germline-derived CDR1 and CDR2 are SGHVS and FNYEAQ. The CDR3 sequence: CASSSGPRRTEAFF. DNA for the CDR3: TGTGCCAGCAGCTCGGGACCCAGGAGGACTGAAGCTTTCTTT.

This clone was detected once. This chain joins TRBV20-1 and TRBJ2-1; unclear D gene. Germline CDR1 reads DFQATT; CDR2 reads SNEGSKA (reference sequence). CDR3 size: 11 residues. V was clipped by 0 bases and J by 6 bases, with 3 bases between them. CDR3 DNA: TGCAGTGCTAGAGATCCCAATGAGCAGTTCTTC. Its protein is CSARDPNEQFF.

The chain joins TRBV19 to TRBJ2-7; 8 bases align to TRBD1. The CDR3 spans 15 residues. The germline V gene encodes CDR1 LNHDA and CDR2 SQIVND (reference sequence). V lost 5 bases, J lost 6 bases, and 12 bases stayed unmatched. In DNA form, the CDR3 reads TGTGCCAGTAGTCCCGACGCGACAGGGGTCGGCGAGCAGTACTTC. Its translation: CASSPDATGVGEQYF.

The rearrangement joins TRBV4-2 to TRBJ1-2; perhaps TRBD1 as D (5 bases). V was cut by 1 base and J by 8 bases, with 8 bases left in between. The CDR3 has 12 residues. Germline CDR1 and CDR2: LGHNA and YNFKEQ. The CDR3 nucleotides are TGTGCCAGCAGCCAAGTGGGACTAGGCTACACCTTC. Its protein is CASSQVGLGYTF.

The chain is built from TRBV5-1 and TRBJ2-1; 8 bases agree with TRBD1. From germline, CDR1 is SGHRS and CDR2 YFSETQ. J was trimmed by 1 base and V by 4 bases; bases with no gene match: 22. This CDR3 is built from 21 residues. CDR3 amino acids: CASSRRYLDRVGSLSYNEQFF. DNA of the CDR3: TGCGCCAGCAGCCGCCGTTACCTGGACAGGGTTGGATCCCTATCCTACAATGAGCAGTTCTTC.

The gene calls are TRBV6-5 and TRBJ2-7; D perhaps matches TRBD2 (5 bases). From germline, CDR1 is MNHEY and CDR2 SVGAGI. V lost 5 bases and J 7 bases, leaving 18 bases between the germline ends. The CDR3 runs to 14 residues. CDR3 nucleotides: TGTGCCAGCAGTCTTGGTGGGCAACCGGGGGAGCAGTACTTC. Translation: CASSLGGQPGEQYF.

This rearrangement joins TRBV29-1 to TRBJ1-2; D is possibly TRBD1 (5 bases). Trimming stripped 3 bases from V and 6 bases from J, with 14 bases between. In germline, CDR1 is SQVTM, CDR2 ANQGSEA. The CDR3 runs 13 residues. The CDR3 DNA follows: TGCAGCGTTGATGTGGGGGAATGGAATGGCTACACCTTC. Translation: CSVDVGEWNGYTF.

The chain links TRBV7-6 to TRBJ2-5, with a tentative D call TRBD2 (5 bases). The germline V gene encodes CDR1 SGHVS and CDR2 FNYEAQ. V was trimmed by 5 bases and J by 3 bases, leaving 13 bases between them. This CDR3 contains 14 residues. The CDR3 sequence is CASSVEVGEETQYF. The CDR3 nucleotides are TGTGCCAGCAGCGTAGAGGTGGGAGAAGAGACCCAGTACTTC.

The chain combines TRBV2 with TRBJ2-7; 7 bases fit TRBD1. The V segment lost 2 bases and the J segment 6 bases; nucleotides outside the gene matches: 7. Germline-derived CDR1 and CDR2 are SNHLY and FYNNEI. The CDR3 loop spans 14 amino acids. The CDR3 DNA sequence: TGTGCCAGCAGTGAACCAGGGGCAGGGGGCGAGCAGTACTTC. Translated, it gives CASSEPGAGGEQYF.

V and J are TRBV4-1 and TRBJ1-1, with D possibly TRBD1 on 5 matching bases. The V gene lost 2 bases and the J gene lost 2 bases, with 12 bases spanning the gap. Germline assignment: CDR1 MGHRA and CDR2 YSYEKL. This CDR3 has 15 amino acids. The CDR3 DNA is TGCGCCAGCAGCCAAATCCTGGGGGTAAACACTGAAGCTTTCTTT. Encoded protein: CASSQILGVNTEAFF.

The chain employs TRBV4-1 and TRBJ2-7, with D perhaps assigned TRBD1 or TRBD2 (5 bases each). This CDR3 spans 13 amino acids. Trimming pared 0 bases from V and 6 bases from J, leaving 9 bases between. Germline CDR1 and CDR2: MGHRA and YSYEKL. CDR3 region: CASSQDRGVEQYF. Written as DNA, the CDR3 is TGCGCCAGCAGCCAAGACCGAGGGGTCGAGCAGTACTTC.

This chain links TRBV13 with TRBJ2-7; TRBD1 matches at 10 bases. Germline CDR1 is PRHDT and CDR2 is FYEKMQ (reference sequence). There are 14 residues in the CDR3. V lost 7 bases, J lost 2 bases, and 5 bases stayed unmatched. The CDR3 nucleotides are TGTGCCAGCACTCACGGACAGGGGGCCTACGAGCAGTACTTC. Translating gives CASTHGQGAYEQYF.

V and J are TRBV20-1 and TRBJ2-5; no definite D call. This CDR3 is 10 amino acids long. Per the germline V gene, CDR1 is DFQATT and CDR2 is SNEGSKA (reference sequence). V was clipped by 5 bases and J by 1 base, with 2 bases between them. The CDR3 bases are TGCAGTGCTGGCCAAGAGACCCAGTACTTC. Its protein is CSAGQETQYF.